A single sample is the source of the 16 T cell receptor beta chains below, sequenced in a study of post-analysis software for immune sequencing data. Prepared TCR beta cDNA libraries contained unique molecular identifiers. TCRdb independently ran MiXCR on the PCR reads; one entry per CDR3 protein. The table includes roughly 700,000 distinct CDR3 sequences, 25% to 30% detected once. General study results and limits: TRBV segments more frequent in patients than in controls numbered a few and included TRBV5-6, TRBV5-1 and TRBV20-1.

These receptors have no identified antigens. Sequenced sample: blood. The source of these receptors is a girl aged 5-17 years with multiple sclerosis.

This clonotype has a handful of counts. The CDR3 loop is CASRDPTRYEQYF. CDR3 nucleotide sequence: TGTGCCAGCAGGGACCCTACCCGCTACGAGCAGTACTTC. This chain uses TRBV27 with TRBJ2-7; D gene uncertain. V was pared by 6 bases and J by 3 bases, with 12 bases between. Germline V gene sequence: CDR1 MNHEY, CDR2 SMNVEV (reference sequence). CDR3 size: 13 residues.

The chain uses TRBV4-1 and TRBJ2-5; possibly TRBD2 for D (7 bases). The CDR3 spans 15 residues. Germline V CDR1 and CDR2: MGHRA, YSYEKL. Trimming took off 0 bases at V and 7 bases at J, with 15 bases between the two ends. The CDR3 DNA follows: TGCGCCAGCAGCCAAGACCCGGGGGGCGTTGGGACCCAGTACTTC. Its protein is CASSQDPGGVGTQYF.

This chain joins TRBV28 and TRBJ1-2; D is ambiguous. Germline-derived CDR1 and CDR2 are MDHEN and SYDVKM. CDR3 length: 14 residues. Trimming left V 2 bases short and J 2 bases short, with 9 bases between. The CDR3 region has the DNA TGTGCCAGCAGTTTACGAGCTCCCAACTATGGCTACACCTTC. Residues: CASSLRAPNYGYTF.

There are a few counts of this clonotype. This chain links TRBV4-1 with TRBJ2-3, with TRBD2 matching over 11 bases. Losses at the gene ends were 1 base for V and 4 bases for J; bases not matched to a gene: 7. This CDR3 region has 17 residues. Germline values: CDR1 MGHRA, CDR2 YSYEKL. CDR3 residues: CASSQGVAGGKADTQYF. CDR3 sequence (DNA): TGCGCCAGCAGCCAAGGAGTAGCGGGGGGGAAGGCAGATACGCAGTATTTT.

Only one count was recorded for this clonotype. The J gene is TRBJ1-1, the V gene TRBV4-1; 9 bases are shared with TRBD1. This CDR3 is 16 amino acids long. Germline V gene lookup returns CDR1 MGHRA and CDR2 YSYEKL. V was pared by 1 base and J by 0 bases, with 3 bases of the junction left unmatched. The CDR3: CASSQAGTGMNTEAFF. The CDR3 DNA is TGCGCCAGCAGCCAAGCCGGGACAGGGATGAACACTGAAGCTTTCTTT.

The table lists this clonotype with a few counts. The rearrangement links TRBV5-8 to TRBJ1-4; D not resolved. The V and J ends lost 0 bases and 3 bases respectively, with 6 bases between them. The CDR3 is 14 amino acids. Looked up from germline, CDR1 is SGHTS and CDR2 is YDEGEE. The CDR3 loop is CASSLEGSNEKLFF. The DNA for the CDR3 is TGTGCCAGCAGCTTGGAAGGGTCTAATGAAAAACTGTTTTTT.

This sequence joins TRBV20-1 and TRBJ1-1, with D maybe TRBD1 (5 bases). Trimming left V 3 bases short and J 5 bases short, with 22 bases between. CDR1 and CDR2 from the germline V gene are DFQATT and SNEGSKA (reference sequence). The CDR3 is 16 residues long. The CDR3 loop reads CSARGGSRFRQTEAFF. Written as DNA, the CDR3 is TGCAGTGCTAGGGGGGGGAGCAGGTTTAGACAGACTGAAGCTTTCTTT.

This chain links TRBV6-4 with TRBJ2-1; 7 bases agree with TRBD2. Germline V gene data show CDR1 as MRHNA and CDR2 as SNTAGT. The CDR3 has 15 amino acids. The V and J ends lost 2 bases and 4 bases, in that order; junction bases with no gene match: 5. For the CDR3, the DNA is TGTGCCAGCAGTGACGATAGCGGGCCTTACAATGAGCAGTTCTTC. Translating it yields CASSDDSGPYNEQFF.

The chain employs TRBV28 and TRBJ1-2; D is possibly TRBD1 (6 bases). From germline, CDR1 is MDHEN and CDR2 SYDVKM. This CDR3 is built from 12 residues. V lost 7 bases and J 4 bases, leaving 10 bases between the germline ends. The CDR3 spells CASNAGVYGYTF. The DNA for the CDR3 is TGTGCCAGCAATGCAGGGGTCTATGGCTACACCTTC.

The chain employs TRBV4-3 and TRBJ2-1; D not certain. CDR3 length equals 15 residues. V was pared by 4 bases and J by 4 bases, with 14 bases between. The germline V gene has CDR1 LGHNA and CDR2 YSLEER. In nucleotides, the CDR3 is TGCGCCAGCAGCCCGACGTTGGCCAGGTACAATGAGCAGTTCTTC. The encoded protein is CASSPTLARYNEQFF.

This clonotype has ten or more counts. V is TRBV29-1 and J is TRBJ2-1; a possible D gene is TRBD1 (6 bases). CDR3 length: 15 amino acids. CDR1 SQVTM and CDR2 ANQGSEA come from the germline V gene. V was shortened by 0 bases and J by 12 bases, with 21 bases between the two germline ends. The CDR3 DNA follows: TGCAGCGTTGAAGACCCCTCACAGGGCCCTGGTGGGCAGTTCTTC. Its translation: CSVEDPSQGPGGQFF.

This sequence joins TRBV5-4 and TRBJ2-3; 7 bases match TRBD2. J gave up 0 bases and V 6 bases, and 4 bases lay outside the gene matches. Germline lookup yields CDR1 SGHNT and CDR2 YYREEE (reference sequence). The CDR3 runs to 14 residues. For the CDR3, the DNA is TGTGCCAGCACGCGGGAGCCGAGCACAGATACGCAGTATTTT. Its protein product is CASTREPSTDTQYF.

This clonotype was observed a handful of times. CDR3 sequence (DNA): TGCAGTGCTAGAGGGACGACAAGGGGGTACAATGAGCAGTTCTTC. Its translation is CSARGTTRGYNEQFF. The rearrangement uses TRBV20-1 and TRBJ2-1; TRBD1 might be the D (6 bases). In germline, CDR1 is DFQATT, CDR2 SNEGSKA (reference sequence). V was cut by 1 base and J by 4 bases, with 14 bases left in between. The CDR3 extends over 15 amino acids.

There are a few counts of this clonotype. This chain joins TRBV5-1 and TRBJ2-5, with TRBD2 matching over 15 bases. CDR3 size: 16 residues. Losses at the gene ends were 6 bases for V and 5 bases for J; bases not matched to a gene: 8. Germline values: CDR1 SGHRS, CDR2 YFSETQ. In DNA form, the CDR3 reads TGCGCCAGCACCCCGGGACTAGCGGGGGGAGATGAGACCCAGTACTTC. It encodes CASTPGLAGGDETQYF.

With regard to this clonotype: One end of the junction does not line up with germline, which may come from a read error. The V gene is TRBV6-1, the J gene TRBJ1-6; D ambiguous. Germline V gene data show CDR1 as MNHNS and CDR2 as SASEGT. The CDR3 has 15 residues. The CDR3 sequence is CASSEGAPYNSRLHF. In DNA form, the CDR3 reads TGTGCCAGCAGTGAAGGGGCACCCTATAATTCACGCCTCCACTTT.

The sample holds a few counts of this clonotype. The chain employs TRBV11-2 and TRBJ2-3, with 13 bases matching TRBD2. The germline gives CDR1 SGHAT, CDR2 FQNNGV. The junction had 19 bases not matched to a gene; V was cut back by 2 bases and J by 2 bases. This CDR3 region has 22 residues. The CDR3 is CASSLLPSQPPGLAGPTDTQYF. The CDR3 DNA is TGTGCCAGCAGCTTACTACCCTCCCAGCCCCCGGGACTAGCGGGACCCACAGATACGCAGTATTTT.